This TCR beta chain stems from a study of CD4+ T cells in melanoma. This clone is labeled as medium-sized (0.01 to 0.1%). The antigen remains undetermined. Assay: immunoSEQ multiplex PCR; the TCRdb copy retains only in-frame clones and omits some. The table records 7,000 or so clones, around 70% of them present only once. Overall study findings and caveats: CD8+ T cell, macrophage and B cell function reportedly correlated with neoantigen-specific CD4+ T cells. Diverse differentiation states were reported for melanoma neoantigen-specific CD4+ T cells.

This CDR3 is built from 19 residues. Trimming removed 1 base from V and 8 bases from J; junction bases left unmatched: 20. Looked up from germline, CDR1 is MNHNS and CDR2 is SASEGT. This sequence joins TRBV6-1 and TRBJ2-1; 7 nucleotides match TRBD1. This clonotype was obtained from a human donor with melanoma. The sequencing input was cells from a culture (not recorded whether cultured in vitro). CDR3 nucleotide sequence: TGTGCCAGCAGTGAAGACCCGCGAGGCGGACAGGTACGGGTCGATGAGCAGTTCTTC. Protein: CASSEDPRGGQVRVDEQFF.